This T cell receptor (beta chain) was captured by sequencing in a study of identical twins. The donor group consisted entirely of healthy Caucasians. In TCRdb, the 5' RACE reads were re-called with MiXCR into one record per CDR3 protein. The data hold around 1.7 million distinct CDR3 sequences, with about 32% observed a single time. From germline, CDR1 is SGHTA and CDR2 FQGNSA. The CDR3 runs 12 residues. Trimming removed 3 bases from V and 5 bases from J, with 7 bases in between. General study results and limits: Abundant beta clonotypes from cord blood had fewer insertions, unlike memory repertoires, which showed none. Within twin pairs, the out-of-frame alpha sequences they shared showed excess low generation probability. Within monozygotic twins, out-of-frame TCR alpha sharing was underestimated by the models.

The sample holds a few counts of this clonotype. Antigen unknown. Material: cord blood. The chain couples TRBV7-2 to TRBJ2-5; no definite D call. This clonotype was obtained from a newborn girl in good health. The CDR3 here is CASSLGFETQYF. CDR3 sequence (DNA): TGTGCCAGCAGCTTGGGGTTTGAGACCCAGTACTTC. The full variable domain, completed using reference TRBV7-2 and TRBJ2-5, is GAGVSQSPSNKVTEKGKDVELRCDPISGHTALYWYRQSLGQGLEFLIYFQGNSAPDKSGLPSDRFSAERTGGSVSTLTIQRTQQEDSAVYLCASSLGFETQYFGPGTRLLVL.